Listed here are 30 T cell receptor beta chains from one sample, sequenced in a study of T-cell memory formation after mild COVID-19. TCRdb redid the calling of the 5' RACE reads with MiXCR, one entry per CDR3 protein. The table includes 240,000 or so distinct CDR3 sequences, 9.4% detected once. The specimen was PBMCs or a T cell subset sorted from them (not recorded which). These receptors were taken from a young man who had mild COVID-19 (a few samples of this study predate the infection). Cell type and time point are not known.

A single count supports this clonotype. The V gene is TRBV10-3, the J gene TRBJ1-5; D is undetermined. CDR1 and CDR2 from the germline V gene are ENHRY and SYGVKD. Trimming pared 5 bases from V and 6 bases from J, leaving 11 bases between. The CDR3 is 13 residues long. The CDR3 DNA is TGTGCCATCAGTAGAGGGAATAGTCAGCCCCAGCATTTT. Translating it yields CAISRGNSQPQHF.

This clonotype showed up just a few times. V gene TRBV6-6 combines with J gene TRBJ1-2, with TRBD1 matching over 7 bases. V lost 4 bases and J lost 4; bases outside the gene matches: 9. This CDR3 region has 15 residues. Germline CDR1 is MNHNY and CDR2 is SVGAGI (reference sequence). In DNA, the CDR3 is TGTGCCAGCAGTTCCCCCGACAGGACAGGCTATGGCTACACCTTC. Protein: CASSSPDRTGYGYTF.

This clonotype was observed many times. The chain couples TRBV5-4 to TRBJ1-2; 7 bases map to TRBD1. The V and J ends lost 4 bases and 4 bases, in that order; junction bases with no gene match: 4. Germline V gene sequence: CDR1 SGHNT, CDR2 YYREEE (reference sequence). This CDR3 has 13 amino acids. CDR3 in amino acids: CASSLTGPYGYTF. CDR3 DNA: TGTGCCAGCAGCCTGACAGGGCCCTATGGCTACACCTTC.

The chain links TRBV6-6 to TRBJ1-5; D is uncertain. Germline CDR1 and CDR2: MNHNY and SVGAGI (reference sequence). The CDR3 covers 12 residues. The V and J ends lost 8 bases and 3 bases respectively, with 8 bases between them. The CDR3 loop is CASRDPNQPQHF. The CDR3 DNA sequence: TGTGCCAGCCGCGACCCCAATCAGCCCCAGCATTTT.

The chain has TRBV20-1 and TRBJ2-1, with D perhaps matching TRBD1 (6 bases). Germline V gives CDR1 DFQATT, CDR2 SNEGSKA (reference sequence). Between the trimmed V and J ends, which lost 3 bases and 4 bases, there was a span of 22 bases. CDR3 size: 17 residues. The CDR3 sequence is CSARDRFRVGQYNEQFF. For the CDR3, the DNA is TGCAGTGCTAGGGACCGTTTTAGGGTAGGACAGTACAATGAGCAGTTCTTC.

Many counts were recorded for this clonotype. The CDR3 here is CASSSGLTYEQYF. The CDR3 DNA follows: TGTGCCAGCAGTTCGGGACTGACCTACGAGCAGTACTTC. V is TRBV27 and J is TRBJ2-7, with D possibly TRBD2 on 6 matching bases. CDR3 length: 13 residues. Germline CDR1 MNHEY, CDR2 SMNVEV (reference sequence). V lost 4 bases, J lost 2 bases, and 9 bases lay in between.

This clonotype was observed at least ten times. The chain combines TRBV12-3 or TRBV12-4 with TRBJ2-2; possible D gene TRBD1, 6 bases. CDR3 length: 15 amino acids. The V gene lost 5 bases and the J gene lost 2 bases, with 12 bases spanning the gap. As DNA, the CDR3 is TGTGCCAGCAGTGACCGGGACACTAACACCGGGGAGCTGTTTTTT. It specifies CASSDRDTNTGELFF.

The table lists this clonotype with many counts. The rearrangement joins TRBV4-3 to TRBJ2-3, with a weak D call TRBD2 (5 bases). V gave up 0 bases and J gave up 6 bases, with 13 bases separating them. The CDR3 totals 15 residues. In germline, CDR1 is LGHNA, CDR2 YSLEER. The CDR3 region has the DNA TGCGCCAGCAGCCAAGACGAGAGGGCCGGGGATACGCAGTATTTT. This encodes CASSQDERAGDTQYF.

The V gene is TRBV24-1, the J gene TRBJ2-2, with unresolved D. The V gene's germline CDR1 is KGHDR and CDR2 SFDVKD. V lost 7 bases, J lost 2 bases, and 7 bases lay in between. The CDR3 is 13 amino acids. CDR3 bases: TGTGCCACCAGCGGACGAAACACCGGGGAGCTGTTTTTT. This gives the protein CATSGRNTGELFF.

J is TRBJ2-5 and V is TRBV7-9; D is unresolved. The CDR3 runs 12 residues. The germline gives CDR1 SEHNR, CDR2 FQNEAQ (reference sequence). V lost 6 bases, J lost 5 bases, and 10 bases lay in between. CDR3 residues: CASSFASETQYF. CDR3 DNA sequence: TGTGCCAGCAGTTTCGCGAGTGAGACCCAGTACTTC.

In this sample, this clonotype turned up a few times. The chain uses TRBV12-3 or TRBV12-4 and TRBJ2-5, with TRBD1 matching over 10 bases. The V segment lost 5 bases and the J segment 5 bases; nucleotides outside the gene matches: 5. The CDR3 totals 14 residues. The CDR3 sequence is CASSTGQGGETQYF. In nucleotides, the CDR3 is TGTGCCAGCAGTACCGGACAGGGGGGGGAGACCCAGTACTTC.

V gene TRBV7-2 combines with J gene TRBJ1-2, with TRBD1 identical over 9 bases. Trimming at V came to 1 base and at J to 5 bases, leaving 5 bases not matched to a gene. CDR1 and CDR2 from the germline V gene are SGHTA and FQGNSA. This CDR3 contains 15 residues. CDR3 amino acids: CASSLESGTGYGYTF. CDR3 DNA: TGTGCCAGCAGCTTAGAGTCAGGGACAGGGTATGGCTACACCTTC. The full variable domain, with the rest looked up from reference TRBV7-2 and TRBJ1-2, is GAGVSQSPSNKVTEKGKDVELRCDPISGHTALYWYRQSLGQGLEFLIYFQGNSAPDKSGLPSDRFSAERTGGSVSTLTIQRTQQEDSAVYLCASSLESGTGYGYTFGSGTRLTVV.

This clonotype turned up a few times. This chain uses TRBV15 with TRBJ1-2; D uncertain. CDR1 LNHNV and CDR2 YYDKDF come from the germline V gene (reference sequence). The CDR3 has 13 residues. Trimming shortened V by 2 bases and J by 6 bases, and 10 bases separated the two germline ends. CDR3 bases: TGTGCCACCAGCAGAACTCTGAGCGATGGCTACACCTTC. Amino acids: CATSRTLSDGYTF.

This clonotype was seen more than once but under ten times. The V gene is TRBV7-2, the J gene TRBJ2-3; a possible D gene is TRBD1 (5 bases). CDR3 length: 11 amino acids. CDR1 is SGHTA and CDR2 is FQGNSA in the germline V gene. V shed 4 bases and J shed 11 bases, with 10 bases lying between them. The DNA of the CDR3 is TGTGCCAGCAGCTCAGGGCCGAGGCAGTATTTT. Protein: CASSSGPRQYF.

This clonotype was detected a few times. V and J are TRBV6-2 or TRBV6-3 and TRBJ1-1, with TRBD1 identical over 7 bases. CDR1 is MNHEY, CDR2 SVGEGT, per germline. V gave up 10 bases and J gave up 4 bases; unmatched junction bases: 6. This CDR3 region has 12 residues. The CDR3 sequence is CAIKRQGTEAFF. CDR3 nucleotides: TGTGCCATCAAGAGACAGGGCACTGAAGCTTTCTTT.

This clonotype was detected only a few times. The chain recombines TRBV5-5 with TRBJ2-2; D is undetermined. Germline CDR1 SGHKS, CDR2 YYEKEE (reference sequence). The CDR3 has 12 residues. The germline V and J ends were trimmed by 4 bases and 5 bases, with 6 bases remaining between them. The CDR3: CASSQQTGELFF. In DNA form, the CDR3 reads TGTGCCAGCAGCCAACAGACCGGGGAGCTGTTTTTT.

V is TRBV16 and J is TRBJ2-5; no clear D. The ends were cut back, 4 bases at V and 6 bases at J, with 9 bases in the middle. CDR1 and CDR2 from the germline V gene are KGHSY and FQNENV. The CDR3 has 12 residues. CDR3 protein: CASSLKRQTQYF. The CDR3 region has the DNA TGTGCCAGCAGCCTAAAAAGACAGACCCAGTACTTC.

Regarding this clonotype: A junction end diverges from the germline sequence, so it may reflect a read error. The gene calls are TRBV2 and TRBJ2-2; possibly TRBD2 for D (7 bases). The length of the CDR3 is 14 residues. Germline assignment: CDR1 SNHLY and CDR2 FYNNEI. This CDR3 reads CAGGGPSKTGELFF. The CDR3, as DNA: TGTGCCGGCGGGGGCCCTTCGAAGACCGGGGAGCTGTTTTTT.

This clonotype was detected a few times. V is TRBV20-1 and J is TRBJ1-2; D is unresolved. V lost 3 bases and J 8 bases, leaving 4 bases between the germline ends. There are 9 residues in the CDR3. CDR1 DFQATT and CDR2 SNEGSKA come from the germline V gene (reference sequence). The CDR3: CSASFGYTF. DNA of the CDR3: TGCAGTGCTAGTTTCGGCTACACCTTC.

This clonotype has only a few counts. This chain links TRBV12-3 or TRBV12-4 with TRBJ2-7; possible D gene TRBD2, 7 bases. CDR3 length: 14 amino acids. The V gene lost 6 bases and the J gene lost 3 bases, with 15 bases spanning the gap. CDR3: CASRDRGAIYEQYF. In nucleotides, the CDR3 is TGTGCCAGCAGAGACCGGGGGGCCATCTACGAGCAGTACTTC.

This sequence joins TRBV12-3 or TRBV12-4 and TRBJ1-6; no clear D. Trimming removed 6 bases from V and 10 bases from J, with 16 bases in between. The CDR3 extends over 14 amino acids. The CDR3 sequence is CASRPESGFSPLHF. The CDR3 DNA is TGTGCCAGCAGGCCTGAGTCTGGATTCTCACCCCTCCACTTT.

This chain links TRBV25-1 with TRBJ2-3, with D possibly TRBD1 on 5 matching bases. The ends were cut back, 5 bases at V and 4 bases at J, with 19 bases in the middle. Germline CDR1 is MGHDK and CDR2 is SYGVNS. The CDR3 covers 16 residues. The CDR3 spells CASSYSQGGHADTQYF. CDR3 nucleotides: TGTGCCAGCAGTTATTCGCAGGGCGGTCATGCAGATACGCAGTATTTT. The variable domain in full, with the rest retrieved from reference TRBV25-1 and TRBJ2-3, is EADIYQTPRYLVIGTGKKITLECSQTMGHDKMYWYQQDPGMELHLIHYSYGVNSTEKGDLSSESTVSRIRTEHFPLTLESARPSHTSQYLCASSYSQGGHADTQYFGPGTRLTVL.

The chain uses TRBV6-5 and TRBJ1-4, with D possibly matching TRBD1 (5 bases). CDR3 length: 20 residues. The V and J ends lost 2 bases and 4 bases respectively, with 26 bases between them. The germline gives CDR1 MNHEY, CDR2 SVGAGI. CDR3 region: CASSYKRGATLGSGNEKLFF. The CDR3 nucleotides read TGTGCCAGCAGTTACAAACGCGGGGCGACTCTTGGCTCTGGTAATGAAAAACTGTTTTTT.

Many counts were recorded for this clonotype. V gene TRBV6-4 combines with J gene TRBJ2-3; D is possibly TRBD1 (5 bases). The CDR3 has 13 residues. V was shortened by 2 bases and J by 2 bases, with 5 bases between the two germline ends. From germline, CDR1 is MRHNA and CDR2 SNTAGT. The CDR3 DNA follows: TGTGCCAGCAGTGACGGGGCCACAGATACGCAGTATTTT. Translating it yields CASSDGATDTQYF.

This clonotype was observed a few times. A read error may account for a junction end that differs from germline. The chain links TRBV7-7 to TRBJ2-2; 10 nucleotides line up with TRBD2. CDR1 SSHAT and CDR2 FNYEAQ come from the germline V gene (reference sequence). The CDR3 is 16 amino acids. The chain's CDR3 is CASSQRTSGTSGELFF. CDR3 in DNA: TGTGCTAGCAGCCAGAGGACTAGCGGTACCAGCGGGGAGCTGTTTTTT.

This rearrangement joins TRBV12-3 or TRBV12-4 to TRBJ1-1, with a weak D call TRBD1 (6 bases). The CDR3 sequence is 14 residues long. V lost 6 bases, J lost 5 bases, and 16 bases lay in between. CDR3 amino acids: CASSLEGVRTEAFF. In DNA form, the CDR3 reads TGTGCCAGCAGCCTTGAGGGGGTACGTACTGAAGCTTTCTTT.

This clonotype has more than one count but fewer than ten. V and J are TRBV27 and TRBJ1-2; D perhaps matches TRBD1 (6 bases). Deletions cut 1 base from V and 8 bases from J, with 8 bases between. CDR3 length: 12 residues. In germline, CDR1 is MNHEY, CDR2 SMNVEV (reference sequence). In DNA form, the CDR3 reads TGTGCCAGCAGTTTATACGGGGGCGGCTACACCTTC. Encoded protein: CASSLYGGGYTF.

CDR3 coding DNA: TGTGCCAGCAGGCTCACTGGCGTCTATGGCTACACCTTC. Encoded protein: CASRLTGVYGYTF. V is TRBV12-3 or TRBV12-4 and J is TRBJ1-2, with unresolved D. The V end was cut by 6 bases, the J end by 4 bases, with 12 bases between. This CDR3 has 13 residues.

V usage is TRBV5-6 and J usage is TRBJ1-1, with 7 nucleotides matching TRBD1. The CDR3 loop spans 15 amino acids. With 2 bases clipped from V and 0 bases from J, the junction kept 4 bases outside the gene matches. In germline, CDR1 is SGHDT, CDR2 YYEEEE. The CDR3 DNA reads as TGTGCCAGCAGCTTTACAGGGGCTATGAACACTGAAGCTTTCTTT. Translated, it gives CASSFTGAMNTEAFF.

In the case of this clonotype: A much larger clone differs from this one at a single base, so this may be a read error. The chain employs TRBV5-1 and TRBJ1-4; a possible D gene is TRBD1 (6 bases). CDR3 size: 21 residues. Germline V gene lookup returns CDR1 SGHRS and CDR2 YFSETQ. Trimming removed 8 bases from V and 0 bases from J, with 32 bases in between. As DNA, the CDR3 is TGCGCCAGAAGCCCCGGGCGGAGGGGGGCCCTAGCCAACGCAACTAATGAAAAACTGTTTTTT. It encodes CARSPGRRGALANATNEKLFF.